This TCR beta chain was recovered during a study of OX40 agonist ivuxolimab in advanced cancers. Notes on the research overall: The costimulatory receptor OX40 (CD134) was targeted by ivuxolimab, a fully human IgG2 agonistic monoclonal antibody. The purpose of peripheral TCRbeta sequencing was to test whether ivuxolimab changed TCR sequence diversity and led to clonal T-cell expansion. Patients were allowed to have had prior anti-PD-1, anti-PD-L1 or anti-CTLA-4 therapy, and 30% to 40% of the dose-escalation patients had previously received checkpoint inhibitors. Intravenous ivuxolimab was administered to patients every 2 weeks at six dose levels: 0.01, 0.1, 0.3, 1.5, 3 and 10 mg/kg. The paper reports the monotherapy dose-escalation portion (N of about 47 patients) of the phase I ivuxolimab trial. The dose-escalation cohort was roughly 87% male with a mean age of 60 years, ranging from roughly 20 to 85. Partial responses were achieved by three dose-escalation patients, of whom one had hepatocellular carcinoma and two had cutaneous melanoma. Among the 50 to 55 dose-escalation patients, around 19 had hepatocellular carcinoma, 15 or so melanoma, 9 renal cell carcinoma and 9 head and neck cancer.

Worth noting for this clone: Its antigen is still unknown. No per-base quality is available; no much larger clone lies one base away.

Summary of the overall study and its limitations: Low levels of normalized T-cell clonal expansion were also seen in some patients who did not respond. The antigen specificity of the clonally expanded peripheral T cells was not determined. In partial responders in the 0.1-3.0 mg/kg groups, normalized peripheral clonal expansion was found to be among the lowest, especially among CD8+ T cells. After ivuxolimab, expanded clones were on average more numerous among CD8+ T cells than among CD4+ T cells. Clonal expansion of both CD4+ and CD8+ blood T cells was observed from baseline to week 6 at doses 0.1 to 3.0 mg/kg.

The trial excluded patients who had a history of autoimmune disease or were on systemic immunosuppression. Peripheral blood for TCR sequencing was drawn from every dose cohort at baseline, at cycle 4 day 1 and at cycle 7 day 1. Samples came from an open-label, multicenter, first-in-human phase I dose-escalation trial of ivuxolimab. Adults with locally advanced or metastatic head and neck squamous cell, hepatocellular, melanoma or renal cell carcinoma were enrolled in the trial. CD4+ and CD8+ T cells were sorted separately from peripheral blood before TCR sequencing. Inclusive of the bounding cysteine and phenylalanine, the CDR3 is 18 residues long. The DNA shown is the 54-base CDR3, in frame from base 1. To sequence the TCRbeta CDR3 region, genomic DNA was isolated from the sorted cells. The immunoSEQ Assay was used to sequence the TCRbeta CDR3 regions. As stored in TCRdb, this immuneACCESS dataset retains in-frame rearrangements with V and J assigned. A fraction of the clones does not appear; measured against another copy, unresolved V genes explain less than half of the discrepancy, and the remainder lacks a known reason. For this sample the table gives around 140,000 clones, of which just over 90% were detected only once. The ten top clones hold 1.1% of the sample.

Recombination connected TRBV21-1 to TRBJ1-2. TRBV21-1 is a known pseudogene. Here the sequenced sample was CD4+ or CD8+ T cells sorted from blood, taken in a trial of the OX40 agonist ivuxolimab. The receptor was derived from an adult with an advanced solid tumor such as melanoma, head and neck, liver or kidney cancer. CDR3 loop: CASSKASREPLRGNGYTF. The DNA sequence follows: TGTGCCAGCAGCAAAGCGTCCCGGGAACCTCTGCGGGGGAATGGCTACACCTTC.